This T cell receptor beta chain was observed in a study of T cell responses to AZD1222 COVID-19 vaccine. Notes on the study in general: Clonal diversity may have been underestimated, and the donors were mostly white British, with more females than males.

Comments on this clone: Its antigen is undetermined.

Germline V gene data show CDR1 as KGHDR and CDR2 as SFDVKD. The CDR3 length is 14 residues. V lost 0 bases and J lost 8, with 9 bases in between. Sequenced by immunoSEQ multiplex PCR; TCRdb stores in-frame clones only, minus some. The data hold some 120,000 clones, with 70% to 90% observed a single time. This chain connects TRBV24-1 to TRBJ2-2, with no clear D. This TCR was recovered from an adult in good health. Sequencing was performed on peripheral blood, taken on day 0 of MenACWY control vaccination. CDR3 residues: CATSDLNNPGELFF. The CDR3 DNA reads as TGTGCCACCAGTGATTTGAACAACCCTGGGGAGCTGTTTTTT.